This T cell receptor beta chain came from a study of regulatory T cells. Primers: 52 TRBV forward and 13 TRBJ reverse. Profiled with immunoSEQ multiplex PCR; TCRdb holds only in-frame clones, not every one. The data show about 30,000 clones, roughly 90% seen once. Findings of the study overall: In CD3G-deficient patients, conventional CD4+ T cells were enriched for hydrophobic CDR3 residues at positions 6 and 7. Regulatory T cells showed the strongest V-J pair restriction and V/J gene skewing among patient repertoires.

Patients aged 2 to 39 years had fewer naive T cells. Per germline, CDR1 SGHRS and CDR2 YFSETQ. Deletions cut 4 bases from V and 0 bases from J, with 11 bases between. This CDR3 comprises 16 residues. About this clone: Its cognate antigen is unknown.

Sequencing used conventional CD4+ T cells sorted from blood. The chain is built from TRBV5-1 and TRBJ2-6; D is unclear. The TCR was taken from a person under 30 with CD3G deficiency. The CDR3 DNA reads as TGCGCCAGCAGCCAATACCGTATCTCTGGGGCCAACGTCCTGACTTTC. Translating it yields CASSQYRISGANVLTF.